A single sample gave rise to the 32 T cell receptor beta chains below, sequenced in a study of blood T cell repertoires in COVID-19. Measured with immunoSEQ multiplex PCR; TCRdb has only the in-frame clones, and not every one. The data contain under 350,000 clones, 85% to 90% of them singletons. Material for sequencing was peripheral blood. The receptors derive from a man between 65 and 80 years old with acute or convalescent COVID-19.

The CDR3 region has the DNA TGTGCCAGCAGCCAAGGCGGGATCCAAGAGACCCAGTACTTC. Protein: CASSQGGIQETQYF. This sequence joins TRBV11-2 and TRBJ2-5; TRBD2 is a possible D gene (6 bases). The V gene lost 5 bases and the J gene lost 1 base, with 11 bases spanning the gap. The CDR3 extends over 14 amino acids. In germline, CDR1 is SGHAT, CDR2 FQNNGV.

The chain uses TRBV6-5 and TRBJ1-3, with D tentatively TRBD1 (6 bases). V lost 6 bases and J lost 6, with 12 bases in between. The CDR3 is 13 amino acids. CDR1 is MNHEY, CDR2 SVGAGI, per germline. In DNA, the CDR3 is TGTGCCAGCAGCCCCGGACAGCCAAACACCATATATTTT. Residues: CASSPGQPNTIYF.

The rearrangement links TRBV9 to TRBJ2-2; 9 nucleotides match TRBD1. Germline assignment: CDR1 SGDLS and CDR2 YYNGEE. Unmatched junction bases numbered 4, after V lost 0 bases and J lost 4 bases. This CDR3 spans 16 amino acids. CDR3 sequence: CASSVAGTGFTGELFF. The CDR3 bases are TGTGCCAGCAGCGTAGCAGGGACAGGGTTCACCGGGGAGCTGTTTTTT.

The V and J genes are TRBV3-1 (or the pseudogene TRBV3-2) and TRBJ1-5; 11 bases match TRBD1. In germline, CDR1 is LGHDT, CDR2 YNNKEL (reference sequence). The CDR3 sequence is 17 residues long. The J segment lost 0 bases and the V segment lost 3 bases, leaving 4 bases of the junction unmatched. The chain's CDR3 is CASSQGQGVSSNQPQHF. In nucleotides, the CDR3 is TGTGCCAGCAGCCAGGGACAGGGGGTAAGTAGCAATCAGCCCCAGCATTTT.

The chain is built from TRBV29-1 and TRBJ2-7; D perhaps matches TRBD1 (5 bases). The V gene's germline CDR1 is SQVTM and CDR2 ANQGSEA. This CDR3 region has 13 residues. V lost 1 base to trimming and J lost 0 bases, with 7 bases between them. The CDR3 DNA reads TGCAGCGTTGAAGTCCAGGGCTCCTACGAGCAGTACTTC. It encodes CSVEVQGSYEQYF.

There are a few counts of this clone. CDR3 DNA sequence: TGCGCCAGCAGTCAACCGGACAGGGTGGGATCCTACGAGCAGTACTTC. Encoded protein: CASSQPDRVGSYEQYF. The chain recombines TRBV23-1 with TRBJ2-7; TRBD1 matches 8 bases. TRBV23-1 is treated as an ORF (open reading frame) with a function not yet certain. This CDR3 is built from 16 residues. V shed 2 bases, J shed 1 base, and the junction held 7 bases outside the gene matches.

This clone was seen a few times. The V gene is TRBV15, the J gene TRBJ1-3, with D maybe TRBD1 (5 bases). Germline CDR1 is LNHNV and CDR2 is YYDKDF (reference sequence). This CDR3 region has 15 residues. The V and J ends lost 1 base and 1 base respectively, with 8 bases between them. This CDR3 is CATSRGGTSGNTIYF. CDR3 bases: TGTGCCACCAGCAGAGGCGGGACTTCTGGAAACACCATATATTTT. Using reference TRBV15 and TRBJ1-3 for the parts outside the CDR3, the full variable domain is DAMVIQNPRYQVTQFGKPVTLSCSQTLNHNVMYWYQQKSSQAPKLLFHYYDKDFNNEADTPDNFQSRRPNTSFCFLDIRSPGLGDTAMYLCATSRGGTSGNTIYFGEGSWLTVV.

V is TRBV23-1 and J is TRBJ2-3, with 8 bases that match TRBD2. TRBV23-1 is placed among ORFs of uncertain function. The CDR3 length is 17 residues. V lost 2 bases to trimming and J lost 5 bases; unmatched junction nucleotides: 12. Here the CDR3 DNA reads TGCGCCAGCAGTCAAAGGGGTGGCGGGGGGTTGGGAGATACGCAGTATTTT. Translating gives CASSQRGGGGLGDTQYF.

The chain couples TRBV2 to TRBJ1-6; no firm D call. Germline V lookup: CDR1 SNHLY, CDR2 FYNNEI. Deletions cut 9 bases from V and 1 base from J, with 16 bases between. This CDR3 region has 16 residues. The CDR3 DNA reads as TGTGCCAGATCTCGTGGTCTCCGGTCCTATAATTCACCCCTCCACTTT. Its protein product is CARSRGLRSYNSPLHF. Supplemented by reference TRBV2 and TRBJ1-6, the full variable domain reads EPEVTQTPSHQVTQMGQEVILRCVPISNHLYFYWYRQILGQKVEFLVSFYNNEISEKSEIFDDQFSVERPDGSNFTLKIRSTKLEDSAMYFCARSRGLRSYNSPLHFGNGTRLTVT.

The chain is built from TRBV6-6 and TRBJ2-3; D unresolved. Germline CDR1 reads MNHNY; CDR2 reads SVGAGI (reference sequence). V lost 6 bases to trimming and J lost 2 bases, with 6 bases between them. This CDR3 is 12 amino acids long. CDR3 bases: TGTGCCAGCAGGAGGATCACAGATACGCAGTATTTT. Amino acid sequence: CASRRITDTQYF.

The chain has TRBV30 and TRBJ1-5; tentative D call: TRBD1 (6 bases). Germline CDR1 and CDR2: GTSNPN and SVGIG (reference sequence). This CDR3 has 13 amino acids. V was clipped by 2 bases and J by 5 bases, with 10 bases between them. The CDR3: CAWSPGDDQPQHF. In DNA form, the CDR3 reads TGTGCCTGGAGTCCAGGGGACGATCAGCCCCAGCATTTT. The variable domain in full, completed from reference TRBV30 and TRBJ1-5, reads SQTIHQWPATLVQPVGSPLSLECTVEGTSNPNLYWYRQAAGRGLQLLFYSVGIGQISSEVPQNLSASRPQDRQFILSSKKLLLSDSGFYLCAWSPGDDQPQHFGDGTRLSIL.

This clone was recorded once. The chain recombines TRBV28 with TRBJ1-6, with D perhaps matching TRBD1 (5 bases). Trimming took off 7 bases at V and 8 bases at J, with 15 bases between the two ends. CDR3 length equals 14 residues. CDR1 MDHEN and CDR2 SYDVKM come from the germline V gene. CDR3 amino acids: CASNLGGAYSPLHF. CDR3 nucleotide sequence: TGTGCCAGCAACCTCGGCGGGGCTTATTCACCCCTCCACTTT.

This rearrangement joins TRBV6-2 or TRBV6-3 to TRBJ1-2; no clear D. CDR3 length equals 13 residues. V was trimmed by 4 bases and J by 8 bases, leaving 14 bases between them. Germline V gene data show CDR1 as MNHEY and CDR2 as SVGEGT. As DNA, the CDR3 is TGTGCCAGCAGTTTTGGCAGGCTCAGGGGCTACACCTTC. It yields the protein CASSFGRLRGYTF.

The CDR3 sequence: CASSAGGTTDTQYF. The CDR3 DNA reads TGTGCCAGCAGTGCAGGGGGTACGACAGATACGCAGTATTTT. The V and J genes are TRBV2 and TRBJ2-3, with 7 bases lining up with TRBD1. V was clipped by 4 bases and J by 3 bases; unmatched bases: 4. The germline V gene has CDR1 SNHLY and CDR2 FYNNEI. The CDR3 covers 14 residues.

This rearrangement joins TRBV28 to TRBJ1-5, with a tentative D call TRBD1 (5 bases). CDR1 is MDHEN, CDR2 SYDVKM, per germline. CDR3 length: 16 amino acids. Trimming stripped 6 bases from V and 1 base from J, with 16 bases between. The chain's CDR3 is CASSPAVRGSNQPQHF. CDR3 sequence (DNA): TGTGCCAGCAGCCCCGCGGTCCGGGGGAGCAATCAGCCCCAGCATTTT.

The CDR3 reads CASSLDPPGQGARYTF. In nucleotides, the CDR3 is TGCGCCAGCAGCTTGGATCCACCGGGACAGGGGGCCCGTTACACCTTC. The chain employs TRBV5-1 and TRBJ1-2; 12 nucleotides align to TRBD1. The CDR3 is 16 amino acids. V gave up 0 bases and J gave up 11 bases; unmatched junction bases: 11. Germline assignment: CDR1 SGHRS and CDR2 YFSETQ.

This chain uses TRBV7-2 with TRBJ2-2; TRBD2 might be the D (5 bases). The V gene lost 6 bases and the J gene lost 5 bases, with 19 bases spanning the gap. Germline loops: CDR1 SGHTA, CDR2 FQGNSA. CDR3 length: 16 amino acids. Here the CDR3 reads CASRPPGGGGTGELFF. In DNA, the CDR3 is TGTGCCAGCAGGCCCCCCGGAGGAGGCGGTACCGGGGAGCTGTTTTTT.

CDR3 sequence (DNA): TGCGCCAGCAGCCAAGCCCGGCAGGTCGCGAACACCGGGGAGCTGTTTTTT. Protein sequence: CASSQARQVANTGELFF. The chain recombines TRBV4-1 with TRBJ2-2; D call uncertain. The CDR3 covers 17 residues. Trimming removed 1 base at V and 0 bases at J, with 12 bases between. Germline V lookup: CDR1 MGHRA, CDR2 YSYEKL.

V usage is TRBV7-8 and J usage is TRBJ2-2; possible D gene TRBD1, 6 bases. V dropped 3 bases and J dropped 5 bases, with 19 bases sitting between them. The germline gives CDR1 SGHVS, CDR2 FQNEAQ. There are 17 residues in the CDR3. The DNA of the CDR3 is TGTGCCAGCAGCTTGCACCGGACAGAGAGACGGACCGGGGAGCTGTTTTTT. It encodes CASSLHRTERRTGELFF. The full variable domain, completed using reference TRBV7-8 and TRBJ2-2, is GAGVSQSPRYKVAKRGQDVALRCDPISGHVSLFWYQQALGQGPEFLTYFQNEAQLDKSGLPSDRFFAERPEGSVSTLKIQRTQQEDSAVYLCASSLHRTERRTGELFFGEGSRLTVL.

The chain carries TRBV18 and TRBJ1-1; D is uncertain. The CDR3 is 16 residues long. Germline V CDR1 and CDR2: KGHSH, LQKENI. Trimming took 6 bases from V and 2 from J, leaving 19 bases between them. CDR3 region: CASSPAWAIPNTEAFF. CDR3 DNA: TGTGCCAGCTCCCCGGCGTGGGCGATTCCAAACACTGAAGCTTTCTTT.

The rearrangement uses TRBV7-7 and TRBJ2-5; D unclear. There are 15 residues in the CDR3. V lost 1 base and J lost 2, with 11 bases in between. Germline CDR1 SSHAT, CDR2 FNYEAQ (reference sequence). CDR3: CASSLGWAPQETQYF. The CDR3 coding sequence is TGTGCCAGCAGCTTAGGCTGGGCCCCACAAGAGACCCAGTACTTC.

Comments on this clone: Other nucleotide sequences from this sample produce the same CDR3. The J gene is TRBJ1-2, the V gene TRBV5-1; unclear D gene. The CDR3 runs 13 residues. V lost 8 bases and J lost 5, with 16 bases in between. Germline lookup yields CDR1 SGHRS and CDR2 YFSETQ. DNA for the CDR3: TGCGCCAGTAGCATAAACGGAGGGTATGGCTACACCTTC. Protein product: CASSINGGYGYTF.

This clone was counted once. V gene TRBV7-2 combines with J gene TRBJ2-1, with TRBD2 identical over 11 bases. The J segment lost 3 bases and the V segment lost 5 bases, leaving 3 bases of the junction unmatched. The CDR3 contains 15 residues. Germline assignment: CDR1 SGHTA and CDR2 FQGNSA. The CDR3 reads CASSLGLAVYNEQFF. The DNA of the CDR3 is TGTGCCAGCAGCCTGGGACTAGCGGTCTACAATGAGCAGTTCTTC.

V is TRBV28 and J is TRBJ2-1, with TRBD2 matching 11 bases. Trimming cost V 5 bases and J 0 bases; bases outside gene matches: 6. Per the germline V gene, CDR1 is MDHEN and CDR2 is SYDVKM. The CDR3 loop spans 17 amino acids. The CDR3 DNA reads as TGTGCCAGCAGTCCTCGGACTAGCGGGTTCTCCTACAATGAGCAGTTCTTC. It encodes CASSPRTSGFSYNEQFF.

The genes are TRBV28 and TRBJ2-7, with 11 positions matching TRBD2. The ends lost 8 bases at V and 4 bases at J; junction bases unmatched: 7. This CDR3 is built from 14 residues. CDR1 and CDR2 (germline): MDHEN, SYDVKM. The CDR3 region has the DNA TGTGCCAGCTCTACTAGCGGGAGTACATACGAGCAGTACTTC. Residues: CASSTSGSTYEQYF.

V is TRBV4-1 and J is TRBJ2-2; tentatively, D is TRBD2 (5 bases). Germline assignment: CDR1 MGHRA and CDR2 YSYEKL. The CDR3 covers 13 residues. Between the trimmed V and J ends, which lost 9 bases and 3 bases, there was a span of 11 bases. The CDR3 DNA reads TGCGCCAGTGGGAAGGAGGACACCGGGGAGCTGTTTTTT. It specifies CASGKEDTGELFF.

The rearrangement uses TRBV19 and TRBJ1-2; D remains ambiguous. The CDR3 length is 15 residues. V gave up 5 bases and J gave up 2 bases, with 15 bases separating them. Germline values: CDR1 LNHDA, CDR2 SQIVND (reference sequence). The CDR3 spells CASSPPLRANYGYTF. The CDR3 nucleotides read TGTGCCAGTAGTCCCCCCCTGAGGGCGAACTATGGCTACACCTTC.

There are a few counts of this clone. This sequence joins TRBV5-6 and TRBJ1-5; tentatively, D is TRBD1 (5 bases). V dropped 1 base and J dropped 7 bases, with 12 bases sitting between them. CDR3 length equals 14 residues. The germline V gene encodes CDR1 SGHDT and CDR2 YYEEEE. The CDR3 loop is CASSLFLGGQPQHF. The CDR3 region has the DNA TGTGCCAGCAGCTTGTTCCTGGGGGGACAGCCCCAGCATTTT.

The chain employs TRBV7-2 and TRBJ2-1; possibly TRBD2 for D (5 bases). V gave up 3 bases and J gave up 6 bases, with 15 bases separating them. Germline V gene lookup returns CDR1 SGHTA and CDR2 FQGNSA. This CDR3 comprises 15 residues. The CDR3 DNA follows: TGTGCCAGCAGCTTCCGGACGGGTGGAGGCAATGAGCAGTTCTTC. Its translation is CASSFRTGGGNEQFF.

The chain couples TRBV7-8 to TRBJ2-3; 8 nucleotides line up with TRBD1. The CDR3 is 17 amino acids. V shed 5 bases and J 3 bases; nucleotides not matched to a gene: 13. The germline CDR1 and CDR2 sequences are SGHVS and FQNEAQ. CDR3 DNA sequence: TGTGCCAGCAGCCAACGTCCGAGACAGGGGCAAACAGATACGCAGTATTTT. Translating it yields CASSQRPRQGQTDTQYF. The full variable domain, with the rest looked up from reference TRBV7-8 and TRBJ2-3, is GAGVSQSPRYKVAKRGQDVALRCDPISGHVSLFWYQQALGQGPEFLTYFQNEAQLDKSGLPSDRFFAERPEGSVSTLKIQRTQQEDSAVYLCASSQRPRQGQTDTQYFGPGTRLTVL.

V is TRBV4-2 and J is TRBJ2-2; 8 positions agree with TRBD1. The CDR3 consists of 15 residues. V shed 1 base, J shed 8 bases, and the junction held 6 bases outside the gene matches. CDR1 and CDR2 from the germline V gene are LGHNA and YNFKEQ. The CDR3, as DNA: TGTGCCAGCAGCCAAGCCGGGACAGGTCGTGGGGAGCTGTTTTTT. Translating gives CASSQAGTGRGELFF.

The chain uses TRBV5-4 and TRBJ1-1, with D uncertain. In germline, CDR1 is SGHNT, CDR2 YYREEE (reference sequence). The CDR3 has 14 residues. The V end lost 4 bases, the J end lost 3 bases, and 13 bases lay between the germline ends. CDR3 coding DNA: TGTGCCAGCAGCGGGCGGGCCGGAGACACTGAAGCTTTCTTT. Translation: CASSGRAGDTEAFF.